Below, 30 T cell receptor beta chains from the same sample are listed, as sequenced in a study of cytomegalovirus exposure and HLA in healthy donors. 13 Jbeta primers and 60 Vbeta primers were used for the PCR. Using immunoSEQ multiplex PCR, the repertoire was profiled, and TCRdb retains in-frame clones only, with some absent. Among roughly 180,000 clones, about 80% were seen once, and the ten largest hold about 1.3%. Sequencing was carried out using PBMCs. Every receptor here comes from a man younger than 40 in good health and CMV-seronegative.

This chain joins TRBV11-2 and TRBJ1-2; D is unclear. The V and J ends lost 2 bases and 8 bases respectively, with 15 bases between them. The length of the CDR3 is 14 residues. The germline V gene has CDR1 SGHAT and CDR2 FQNNGV. The CDR3 coding sequence is TGTGCCAGCAGCTTATGGTTGGCAGGAGGGGGCTACACCTTC. Translating gives CASSLWLAGGGYTF.

This rearrangement joins TRBV2 to TRBJ2-3, with 7 bases lining up with TRBD2. The V gene's germline CDR1 is SNHLY and CDR2 FYNNEI. V dropped 2 bases and J dropped 4; count of bases not matched to a gene: 6. CDR3 length: 15 residues. The CDR3 sequence is CASSELGGSPDTQYF. CDR3 DNA sequence: TGTGCCAGCAGTGAATTGGGGGGGAGCCCAGATACGCAGTATTTT.

The CDR3: CAIDPPQGRYEQYF. CDR3 DNA sequence: TGTGCTATCGACCCACCCCAGGGGCGCTACGAGCAGTACTTC. This chain joins TRBV12-5 and TRBJ2-7; D possibly corresponds to TRBD1 (6 bases). The germline gives CDR1 LGHNT, CDR2 FRNRAP. CDR3 length equals 14 residues. The V gene lost 10 bases and the J gene lost 3 bases, with 19 bases spanning the gap.

This clone was counted a single time. The gene calls are TRBV29-1 and TRBJ1-2; 7 bases line up with TRBD1. Germline CDR1 SQVTM, CDR2 ANQGSEA. The CDR3 runs to 11 residues. Trimming took 8 bases from V and 7 from J; bases not matched to a gene: 7. CDR3 sequence (DNA): TGCAGCACCGGACAGGATCCTGGCTACACCTTC. Encoded protein: CSTGQDPGYTF.

This clone was observed once. The genes are TRBV9 and TRBJ1-3; 7 bases match TRBD1. Unmatched junction bases numbered 2, after V lost 5 bases and J lost 0 bases. This CDR3 spans 14 amino acids. Germline V lookup: CDR1 SGDLS, CDR2 YYNGEE. CDR3 DNA sequence: TGTGCCAGCAGAGGACAGGCCTCTGGAAACACCATATATTTT. It codes for CASRGQASGNTIYF.

The V gene is TRBV30, the J gene TRBJ2-7; 10 nucleotides match TRBD1. After removal of 5 bases from V and 6 bases from J, the junction contained 4 bases not matched to a gene. Germline CDR1 and CDR2: GTSNPN and SVGIG (reference sequence). The CDR3 spans 12 residues. This CDR3 is CAWDWDRGEQYF. In DNA form, the CDR3 reads TGTGCCTGGGATTGGGACAGGGGCGAGCAGTACTTC.

The V gene is TRBV7-9, the J gene TRBJ1-4; D may be TRBD1 (5 bases). With 5 bases removed from V and 6 bases from J, the gap between germline ends came to 10 bases. Germline V gene sequence: CDR1 SEHNR, CDR2 FQNEAQ (reference sequence). The CDR3 totals 13 residues. The CDR3 loop reads CASSPGGDEKLFF. CDR3 nucleotide sequence: TGTGCCAGCAGCCCCGGGGGTGATGAAAAACTGTTTTTT.

This chain uses TRBV4-3 with TRBJ2-2; D call uncertain. CDR1 is LGHNA and CDR2 is YSLEER in the germline V gene. The CDR3 totals 14 residues. V dropped 4 bases and J dropped 7 bases, with 13 bases sitting between them. CDR3 bases: TGCGCCAGCAGCCCCGAGGAAGGTAACGGGGAGCTGTTTTTT. Translating gives CASSPEEGNGELFF.

CDR3 nucleotide sequence: TGTGCCAGCAGTTACTCGACTAAGCCCCAAGGGGGCCAGTACTTC. This codes for CASSYSTKPQGGQYF. The V gene is TRBV6-5, the J gene TRBJ2-5; TRBD1 is a possible D gene (6 bases). This CDR3 has 15 amino acids. V lost 0 bases and J 10 bases, leaving 18 bases between the germline ends. CDR1 MNHEY and CDR2 SVGAGI come from the germline V gene.

The chain employs TRBV5-1 and TRBJ1-3, with D possibly being TRBD1 (5 bases). Germline CDR1 and CDR2: SGHRS and YFSETQ. CDR3 size: 16 residues. Trimming left V 0 bases short and J 2 bases short, with 12 bases between. The CDR3 DNA sequence: TGCGCCAGCAGCTTGGGGAACGTAGGGGCTGGAAACACCATATATTTT. Translation: CASSLGNVGAGNTIYF.

The chain joins TRBV5-4 to TRBJ1-2; D unresolved. This CDR3 region has 14 residues. Trimming removed 3 bases at V and 3 bases at J, with 12 bases between. CDR1 SGHNT and CDR2 YYREEE come from the germline V gene (reference sequence). Written as DNA, the CDR3 is TGTGCCAGCAGCTATATCGGTGAAGACTATGGCTACACCTTC. This sequence encodes CASSYIGEDYGYTF.

CDR3 sequence (DNA): TGTGCCAGCGGAGGACTAGCGGGGGGGTGGGAGCAGTACTTC. It codes for CASGGLAGGWEQYF. The chain carries TRBV28 and TRBJ2-7; 15 bases are shared with TRBD2. CDR1 and CDR2 (germline): MDHEN, SYDVKM. The CDR3 contains 14 residues. V shed 8 bases and J 7 bases; nucleotides not matched to a gene: 6. Complete variable domain (other parts from reference TRBV28 and TRBJ2-7): DVKVTQSSRYLVKRTGEKVFLECVQDMDHENMFWYRQDPGLGLRLIYFSYDVKMKEKGDIPEGYSVSREKKERFSLILESASTNQTSMYLCASGGLAGGWEQYFGPGTRLTVT.

The V call is TRBV6-5, the J call TRBJ2-7; TRBD1 agrees at 7 bases. The length of the CDR3 is 14 residues. CDR1 is MNHEY, CDR2 SVGAGI, per germline. V lost 6 bases, J lost 2 bases, and 7 bases stayed unmatched. CDR3 nucleotide sequence: TGTGCCAGCAGGGGATGGGACAGCCCCTACGAGCAGTACTTC. Its protein product is CASRGWDSPYEQYF.

The gene calls are TRBV6-5 and TRBJ1-1; D is unresolved. The CDR3 loop spans 11 amino acids. Per the germline V gene, CDR1 is MNHEY and CDR2 is SVGAGI. The germline V and J ends were trimmed by 4 bases and 10 bases, with 10 bases remaining between them. CDR3 nucleotides: TGTGCCAGCAGTTGGAACAGTCTAGCTTTCTTT. Translating it yields CASSWNSLAFF.

The chain combines TRBV6-5 with TRBJ2-7; 10 bases line up with TRBD2. The CDR3 loop spans 15 amino acids. The germline CDR1 and CDR2 sequences are MNHEY and SVGAGI. The J segment lost 0 bases and the V segment lost 5 bases, leaving 4 bases of the junction unmatched. CDR3 nucleotide sequence: TGTGCCAGCAGTACGACTAGCGGGTACTCCTACGAGCAGTACTTC. Encoded protein: CASSTTSGYSYEQYF.

This clone was seen once. The genes are TRBV5-4 and TRBJ2-7, with 10 bases that match TRBD2. CDR3 length equals 14 residues. CDR1 SGHNT and CDR2 YYREEE come from the germline V gene (reference sequence). With 4 bases clipped from V and 2 bases from J, the junction kept 3 bases outside the gene matches. In DNA form, the CDR3 reads TGTGCCAGCAGCCAACTAGCGGGAACCTACGAGCAGTACTTC. This encodes CASSQLAGTYEQYF.

The chain joins TRBV30 to TRBJ2-1; a weak D match, TRBD2 (6 bases). The ends were cut back, 0 bases at V and 0 bases at J, with 15 bases in the middle. CDR3 length equals 17 residues. Germline assignment: CDR1 GTSNPN and CDR2 SVGIG (reference sequence). The CDR3 coding sequence is TGTGCCTGGAGTGTACTCGGGGGTCACGCCTCCTACAATGAGCAGTTCTTC. It translates to CAWSVLGGHASYNEQFF. Full variable domain (remainder filled in from reference TRBV30 and TRBJ2-1): SQTIHQWPATLVQPVGSPLSLECTVEGTSNPNLYWYRQAAGRGLQLLFYSVGIGQISSEVPQNLSASRPQDRQFILSSKKLLLSDSGFYLCAWSVLGGHASYNEQFFGPGTRLTVL.

This chain joins TRBV5-1 and TRBJ1-2; 7 nucleotides match TRBD1. Germline loops: CDR1 SGHRS, CDR2 YFSETQ. The CDR3 has 14 residues. Germline trimming cut 0 bases from V and 8 bases from J; bases unmatched to any gene: 7. The CDR3 sequence is CASSLDFVGQGYTF. CDR3 nucleotide sequence: TGCGCCAGCAGCTTGGATTTCGTGGGACAGGGCTACACCTTC.

This clone was seen only once. The chain combines TRBV28 with TRBJ1-2, with 8 nucleotides matching TRBD1. Germline assignment: CDR1 MDHEN and CDR2 SYDVKM. Trimming cost V 5 bases and J 5 bases; bases outside gene matches: 4. CDR3 length equals 13 residues. The CDR3 coding sequence is TGTGCCAGCAGTCCAGACAGGGGATATGGCTACACCTTC. This sequence encodes CASSPDRGYGYTF.

This chain uses TRBV2 with TRBJ2-2; TRBD2 matches at 9 bases. V lost 4 bases, J lost 4 bases, and 7 bases stayed unmatched. Germline V lookup: CDR1 SNHLY, CDR2 FYNNEI. The CDR3 extends over 16 amino acids. CDR3 protein: CASSASGVYGTGELFF. CDR3 nucleotide sequence: TGTGCCAGCAGTGCTAGCGGGGTTTATGGCACCGGGGAGCTGTTTTTT.

The rearrangement links TRBV5-1 to TRBJ1-2, with D uncertain. CDR3 length: 13 residues. Germline V gives CDR1 SGHRS, CDR2 YFSETQ. Trimming removed 7 bases from V and 7 bases from J, with 17 bases in between. The CDR3 loop is CASRPGSTGGYTF. The CDR3 DNA follows: TGCGCCAGCCGACCCGGGTCGACGGGTGGCTACACCTTC.

This rearrangement joins TRBV7-2 to TRBJ1-6; D unresolved. V lost 1 base and J 5 bases, leaving 6 bases between the germline ends. The CDR3 extends over 14 amino acids. In germline, CDR1 is SGHTA, CDR2 FQGNSA. The CDR3 coding sequence is TGTGCCAGCAGCTTAGACAGCAATAATTCACCCCTCCACTTT. Its translation: CASSLDSNNSPLHF.

The V call is TRBV29-1, the J call TRBJ2-3; D call uncertain. Between the trimmed V and J ends, which lost 6 bases and 7 bases, there was a span of 8 bases. The CDR3 consists of 10 residues. Per germline, CDR1 SQVTM and CDR2 ANQGSEA. The CDR3 sequence: CSVRSNTQYF. CDR3 DNA sequence: TGCAGCGTACGGTCAAATACGCAGTATTTT.

The rearrangement links TRBV5-4 to TRBJ2-4, with 8 bases fitting TRBD2. V trimming: 4 bases; J trimming: 3 bases; junction bases outside the gene matches: 6. The CDR3 has 15 amino acids. CDR1 and CDR2 (germline): SGHNT, YYREEE (reference sequence). CDR3 amino acids: CASSHSGMGKNIQYF. In DNA form, the CDR3 reads TGTGCCAGCAGCCATAGCGGGATGGGCAAAAACATTCAGTACTTC.

The sample holds a few counts of this clone. V and J are TRBV16 and TRBJ1-1; a weak D match, TRBD1 (6 bases). The CDR3 is 15 amino acids. The germline V and J ends were trimmed by 0 bases and 4 bases, with 12 bases remaining between them. The germline V gene has CDR1 KGHSY and CDR2 FQNENV. CDR3 sequence: CASSQSPGVGTEAFF. The CDR3 coding sequence is TGTGCCAGCAGCCAATCCCCAGGGGTGGGCACTGAAGCTTTCTTT.

The rearrangement joins TRBV6-1 to TRBJ2-2, with 9 bases fitting TRBD2. The CDR3 sequence is 15 residues long. Germline CDR1 is MNHNS and CDR2 is SASEGT. Trimming cost V 5 bases and J 6 bases; bases outside gene matches: 7. Here the CDR3 reads CASSLTSGRPGELFF. The CDR3 DNA reads as TGTGCCAGCAGTCTGACGAGCGGGAGGCCCGGGGAGCTGTTTTTT.

This clone occurred a few times. V and J are TRBV5-1 and TRBJ2-1; D perhaps matches TRBD1 (5 bases). Between the trimmed V and J ends, which lost 2 bases and 2 bases, there was a span of 8 bases. The CDR3 loop spans 14 amino acids. The germline V gene encodes CDR1 SGHRS and CDR2 YFSETQ. The CDR3 spells CASSFWGTYNEQFF. The DNA for the CDR3 is TGCGCCAGCAGCTTTTGGGGCACCTACAATGAGCAGTTCTTC.

This chain uses TRBV21-1 with TRBJ2-2; the table's D call, TRBD1, was not checked against the DNA. TRBV21-1 is designated a pseudogene. The length of the CDR3 is 11 residues. The CDR3 DNA follows: TGTGCCACTTCAGGGATGGGGGAGCTGTTTTTT. Protein product: CATSGMGELFF.

The chain links TRBV25-1 to TRBJ1-2; D is perhaps TRBD1 (5 bases). V was trimmed by 3 bases and J by 1 base, leaving 12 bases between them. Looked up from germline, CDR1 is MGHDK and CDR2 is SYGVNS. CDR3 length equals 15 residues. The CDR3 DNA follows: TGTGCCAGCAGTGATCACAGGCCGCATAACTATGGCTACACCTTC. Translation gives CASSDHRPHNYGYTF.

The J gene is TRBJ2-7, the V gene TRBV4-1; 8 positions match TRBD2. Germline V CDR1 and CDR2: MGHRA, YSYEKL. The CDR3 length is 16 residues. The J segment lost 6 bases and the V segment lost 4 bases, leaving 14 bases of the junction unmatched. The CDR3 sequence: CASSPWGSGGLLEQYF. The CDR3 coding sequence is TGCGCCAGCAGCCCCTGGGGCAGCGGGGGCCTCCTCGAGCAGTACTTC.